The 13 T cell receptor beta chains given below trace back to one sample, sequenced in a study of blood T cells in healthy people across ages. With a J-beta primer mix and a sample-barcoded 5' primer, a second PCR ran about 7 to 12 cycles. TCRdb reprocessed the 5' RACE reads with MiXCR, giving one entry per CDR3 protein. The sample contains 600,000 or so distinct CDR3 sequences, less than 60% of which appear only once. Material for sequencing was blood. The receptor source for this set is a man older than 75 in good health.

The V and J genes are TRBV24-1 and TRBJ2-5; D is ambiguous. V was cut by 1 base and J by 9 bases, with 8 bases left in between. The germline gives CDR1 KGHDR, CDR2 SFDVKD. The CDR3 is 12 amino acids. The CDR3 DNA reads TGTGCCACCAGTGATTTTTCAGATGCCCAGTACTTC. This encodes CATSDFSDAQYF.

This clonotype was counted only a few times. The rearrangement links TRBV7-3 to TRBJ1-2; D uncertain. Germline CDR1 is SGHTA and CDR2 is FQGTGA. This CDR3 comprises 16 residues. Trimming stripped 1 base from V and 4 bases from J, with 16 bases between. Here the CDR3 DNA reads TGTGCCAGCAGCTTAAAGGTTCAAGTGAAGCCCTATGGCTACACCTTC. Encoded protein: CASSLKVQVKPYGYTF.

A remark on this clonotype: A much larger clone is a single base away; this may be a read error. The V call is TRBV10-3, the J call TRBJ2-5, with 7 bases lining up with TRBD1. From germline, CDR1 is ENHRY and CDR2 SYGVKD. After removal of 6 bases from V and 11 bases from J, the junction contained 15 bases not matched to a gene. The CDR3 contains 14 residues. As DNA, the CDR3 is TGTGCCATCAGCCCTCAAGGGGGCCGGGATGAGCAGTACTTC. Translated: CAISPQGGRDEQYF.

The chain employs TRBV20-1 and TRBJ2-1; D may be TRBD1 (6 bases). Germline V gene data show CDR1 as DFQATT and CDR2 as SNEGSKA (reference sequence). This CDR3 has 15 amino acids. Trimming took 5 bases from V and 5 from J, leaving 19 bases between them. CDR3 in DNA: TGCAGTGCTCGAAGGACAGCGCGTTCCCACAATGAGCAGTTCTTC. Protein product: CSARRTARSHNEQFF.

The rearrangement joins TRBV14 to TRBJ2-2; D gene uncertain. Per the germline V gene, CDR1 is SGHDN and CDR2 is FVKESK. This CDR3 spans 17 amino acids. Trimming left V 4 bases short and J 1 base short, with 16 bases between. The CDR3 loop is CASSPGNWVKNTGELFF. The CDR3 nucleotides read TGTGCCAGCAGCCCCGGTAACTGGGTGAAGAACACCGGGGAGCTGTTTTTT.

The chain recombines TRBV7-2 with TRBJ1-5; no firm D call. The CDR3 contains 14 residues. Trimming pared 3 bases from V and 2 bases from J, leaving 8 bases between. Germline-derived CDR1 and CDR2 are SGHTA and FQGNSA. The CDR3 protein is CASSFVSGNQPQHF. The CDR3 coding sequence is TGTGCCAGCAGCTTCGTGAGTGGCAATCAGCCCCAGCATTTT.

The chain is built from TRBV29-1 and TRBJ2-7, with TRBD1 matching 7 bases. Per germline, CDR1 SQVTM and CDR2 ANQGSEA. The CDR3 loop spans 13 amino acids. Trimming removed 4 bases from V and 7 bases from J; junction bases left unmatched: 10. The CDR3 region is CSVAVQGVGEQYF. CDR3 in DNA: TGCAGCGTTGCGGTTCAGGGGGTCGGAGAGCAGTACTTC.

The chain uses TRBV7-2 and TRBJ1-6; D remains ambiguous. V lost 5 bases, J lost 9 bases, and 8 bases lay in between. The CDR3 extends over 12 amino acids. The V gene's germline CDR1 is SGHTA and CDR2 FQGNSA. The CDR3 bases are TGTGCCAGCAGCCTCAATCCTTCACCCCTCCACTTT. Its translation is CASSLNPSPLHF.

The rearrangement joins TRBV12-3 or TRBV12-4 to TRBJ2-2; TRBD2 might be the D (6 bases). Trimming removed 3 bases at V and 2 bases at J, with 10 bases between. This CDR3 is 15 amino acids long. In DNA, the CDR3 is TGTGCCAGCAGTTTTCGCGGGGTCAACACCGGGGAGCTGTTTTTT. Amino acids: CASSFRGVNTGELFF.

The chain links TRBV29-1 to TRBJ2-7; D is perhaps TRBD2 (5 bases). Trimming left V 6 bases short and J 7 bases short, with 19 bases between. The CDR3 is 13 amino acids. CDR1 is SQVTM, CDR2 ANQGSEA, per germline. In nucleotides, the CDR3 is TGCAGCGTCGGTAGCGCAAATTCGGGAGAGCAGTACTTC. This gives the protein CSVGSANSGEQYF.

This clonotype appeared once. The V call is TRBV29-1, the J call TRBJ2-5; maybe TRBD1 (6 bases). The CDR3 has 15 amino acids. CDR1 SQVTM and CDR2 ANQGSEA come from the germline V gene. Trimming stripped 7 bases from V and 5 bases from J, with 23 bases between. The DNA for the CDR3 is TGCAGCGCGGCGCCCCAGGGCCATCAGGGGGAGACCCAGTACTTC. As protein: CSAAPQGHQGETQYF. The full variable domain, with the rest looked up from reference TRBV29-1 and TRBJ2-5, is SAVISQKPSRDICQRGTSLTIQCQVDSQVTMMFWYRQQPGQSLTLIATANQGSEATYESGFVIDKFPISRPNLTFSTLTVSNMSPEDSSIYLCSAAPQGHQGETQYFGPGTRLLVL.

This clonotype was counted at least ten times. The chain couples TRBV6-5 to TRBJ2-7; a weak D match, TRBD1 (6 bases). V lost 2 bases to trimming and J lost 1 base, with 12 bases between them. CDR1 and CDR2 (germline): MNHEY, SVGAGI. CDR3 length equals 15 residues. The CDR3, as DNA: TGTGCCAGCAGTTACCGGCAGGGGTGGTCCTACGAGCAGTACTTC. Protein sequence: CASSYRQGWSYEQYF.

This clonotype was counted a few times. This clone may be a read error of a much larger clone one base away. This chain uses TRBV20-1 with TRBJ1-6, with D maybe TRBD1 (5 bases). The CDR3 is 15 residues long. CDR1 and CDR2 (germline): DFQATT, SNEGSKA (reference sequence). CDR3 loop: CSARRLDSRNSPPHF. In DNA, the CDR3 is TGCAGTGCTAGGAGACTTGACAGTAGGAATTCACCCCCCCACTTT.